The clone carrying this T cell receptor beta chain appeared a few times. The antigen is unknown. V dropped 6 bases and J dropped 4; count of bases not matched to a gene: 10. The CDR3 length is 15 residues. Germline CDR1 SGHAT, CDR2 FQNNGV. These data are taken from a study of cytomegalovirus exposure and HLA in healthy donors. Overall study context: A later analysis reported the approximately 120 validation repertoires used the same platform as the roughly 700 first-cohort repertoires.

Overall study findings and caveats: About 150 TCR beta chains were listed as cytomegalovirus-associated. The classifier reportedly diagnosed cytomegalovirus status with high specificity and sensitivity. A later analysis found first-cohort TCR clusters tended to co-occur in the 100 to 150 validation repertoires.

Sequenced by immunoSEQ multiplex PCR; TCRdb stores in-frame clones only, minus some. The sample records around 200,000 clones, approximately 78% being singletons. The sample consisted of PBMCs. The clonotype comes from a woman aged 25 to 39 in good health and CMV-seronegative. The chain has TRBV11-2 and TRBJ1-2; 8 nucleotides align to TRBD1. The CDR3 sequence is CASSFDRGGGYGYTF. CDR3 in DNA: TGTGCCAGCAGTTTTGACAGGGGCGGGGGCTATGGCTACACCTTC.